The 8 T cell receptor beta chains below were found in one sample sequenced in a study of tumor-infiltrating lymphocytes in localized non-small cell lung cancer. The repertoire was sequenced with immunoSEQ multiplex PCR; TCRdb's copy has only in-frame clones and lacks some. The profile shows 12,000 or so clones, approximately 80% of them singletons. Sequenced: lung tumor tissue. The receptor set was obtained from a human donor with non-small cell lung cancer.

By sample fraction, this clone is medium-sized. This chain links TRBV6-1 with TRBJ2-1; TRBD1 aligns across 8 bases. Losses at the gene ends were 2 bases for V and 10 bases for J; bases not matched to a gene: 10. Germline V gene data show CDR1 as MNHNS and CDR2 as SASEGT. The CDR3 consists of 15 residues. The CDR3, as DNA: TGTGCCAGCAGTGAATATCAGGGGGCAGCTGGAGAGCAGTTCTTC. Its protein is CASSEYQGAAGEQFF.

This chain connects TRBV2 to TRBJ1-5; D might be TRBD1 (6 bases). Per the germline V gene, CDR1 is SNHLY and CDR2 is FYNNEI. Trimming took off 6 bases at V and 4 bases at J, with 16 bases between the two ends. This CDR3 comprises 15 residues. CDR3 nucleotides: TGTGCCAGCAGCCCAACCGGGACAAGAAATCAGCCCCAGCATTTT. Its protein is CASSPTGTRNQPQHF.

V gene TRBV5-6 combines with J gene TRBJ1-2, with 9 positions matching TRBD1. This CDR3 has 14 residues. With 2 bases clipped from V and 8 bases from J, the junction kept 7 bases outside the gene matches. Germline lookup yields CDR1 SGHDT and CDR2 YYEEEE. The DNA of the CDR3 is TGTGCCAGCAGCTTAGGGACAGGGACGGTCGGCTACACCTTC. Protein sequence: CASSLGTGTVGYTF. The entire variable domain, with the rest obtained from reference TRBV5-6 and TRBJ1-2, is as follows: DAGVTQSPTHLIKTRGQQVTLRCSPKSGHDTVSWYQQALGQGPQFIFQYYEEEERQRGNFPDRFSGHQFPNYSSELNVNALLLGDSALYLCASSLGTGTVGYTFGSGTRLTVV.

The CDR3 DNA is TGCGCCAGCAGCTTGGAAAACAGGGGTTGGGATACGCAGTATTTT. Its protein is CASSLENRGWDTQYF. The chain recombines TRBV5-1 with TRBJ2-3, with 7 nucleotides matching TRBD1. V was pared by 0 bases and J by 6 bases, with 7 bases of the junction left unmatched. The CDR3 consists of 15 residues. From germline, CDR1 is SGHRS and CDR2 YFSETQ. Based on the CDR3 plus reference TRBV5-1 and TRBJ2-3, the full variable domain is KAGVTQTPRYLIKTRGQQVTLSCSPISGHRSVSWYQQTPGQGLQFLFEYFSETQRNKGNFPGRFSGRQFSNSRSEMNVSTLELGDSALYLCASSLENRGWDTQYFGPGTRLTVL.

The rearrangement joins TRBV5-1 to TRBJ1-1; D is possibly TRBD1 (5 bases). Germline V gene lookup returns CDR1 SGHRS and CDR2 YFSETQ. V was trimmed by 4 bases and J by 5 bases, leaving 12 bases between them. This CDR3 is 13 amino acids long. The CDR3 loop is CASSRVGGTEAFF. CDR3 bases: TGCGCCAGCAGCCGGGTCGGGGGGACTGAAGCTTTCTTT.

The DNA of the CDR3 is TGTGCCAGCAGAACAGGACTCGGCGGGTACGAGCAGTACTTC. It specifies CASRTGLGGYEQYF. The chain has TRBV6-5 and TRBJ2-7; D is possibly TRBD1 or TRBD2 (5 bases each). Germline CDR1 MNHEY, CDR2 SVGAGI. This CDR3 has 14 residues. V lost 6 bases and J 4 bases, leaving 16 bases between the germline ends.

The gene calls are TRBV6-6 and TRBJ2-2, with D hard to call. Trimming shortened V by 2 bases and J by 5 bases, and 6 bases separated the two germline ends. The CDR3 contains 13 residues. The V gene's germline CDR1 is MNHNY and CDR2 SVGAGI (reference sequence). The CDR3 protein is CASSYQETGELFF. The DNA for the CDR3 is TGTGCCAGCAGTTACCAGGAAACCGGGGAGCTGTTTTTT.

The chain joins TRBV6-1 to TRBJ2-7; D may be TRBD2 (6 bases). V shed 2 bases and J shed 5 bases, with 7 bases lying between them. The CDR3 has 12 amino acids. Germline values: CDR1 MNHNS, CDR2 SASEGT. CDR3 in DNA: TGTGCCAGCAGTGAACGGAGGGACGAGCAGTACTTC. Protein sequence: CASSERRDEQYF.